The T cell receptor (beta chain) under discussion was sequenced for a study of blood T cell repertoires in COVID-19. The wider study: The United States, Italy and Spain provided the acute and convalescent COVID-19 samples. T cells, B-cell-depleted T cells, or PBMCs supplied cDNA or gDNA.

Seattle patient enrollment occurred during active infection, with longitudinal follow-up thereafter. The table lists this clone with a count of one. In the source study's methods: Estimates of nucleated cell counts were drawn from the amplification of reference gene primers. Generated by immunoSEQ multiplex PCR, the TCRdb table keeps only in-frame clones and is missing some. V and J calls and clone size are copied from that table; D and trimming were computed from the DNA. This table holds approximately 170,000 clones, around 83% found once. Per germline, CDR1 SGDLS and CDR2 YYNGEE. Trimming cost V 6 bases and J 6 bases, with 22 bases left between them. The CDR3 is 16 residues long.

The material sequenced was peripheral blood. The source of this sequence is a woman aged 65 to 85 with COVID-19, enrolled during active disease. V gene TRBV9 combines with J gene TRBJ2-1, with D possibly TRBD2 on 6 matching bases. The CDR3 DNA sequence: TGTGCCAGCACGGTTTCCGCCGGAGGGTCGGGCAATGAGCAGTTCTTC. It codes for CASTVSAGGSGNEQFF. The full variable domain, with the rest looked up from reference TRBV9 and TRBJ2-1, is DSGVTQTPKHLITATGQRVTLRCSPRSGDLSVYWYQQSLDQGLQFLIQYYNGEERAKGNILERFSAQQFPDLHSELNLSSLELGDSALYFCASTVSAGGSGNEQFFGPGTRLTVL.